A single sample is the source of the 32 T cell receptor beta chains below, sequenced in a study of blood T cell repertoires in COVID-19. Assay: immunoSEQ multiplex PCR; the TCRdb copy retains only in-frame clones and omits some. The table records 150,000 to 200,000 clones, more than 70% of them present only once. Sequencing was carried out using peripheral blood. Receptor source: a human donor in a cohort sampled during active COVID-19.

This sequence joins TRBV9 and TRBJ2-5, with D maybe TRBD2 (6 bases). Germline V CDR1 and CDR2: SGDLS, YYNGEE. CDR3 length: 14 residues. V was shortened by 2 bases and J by 5 bases, with 13 bases between the two germline ends. The CDR3 sequence is CASSVGGTGETQYF. CDR3 coding DNA: TGTGCCAGCAGCGTGGGCGGGACCGGGGAGACCCAGTACTTC.

This clone was seen many times. Other DNA sequences within the sample encode an identical CDR3. V and J are TRBV2 and TRBJ1-5, with TRBD1 matching over 7 bases. There are 13 residues in the CDR3. Per the germline V gene, CDR1 is SNHLY and CDR2 is FYNNEI. The V gene end was trimmed by 6 bases and the J gene end by 4 bases; junction bases not matched to a gene: 3. CDR3 in DNA: TGTGCCAGCAGCGAGACAGGGAATCAGCCCCAGCATTTT. Protein product: CASSETGNQPQHF.

By sample fraction, this clone is medium-sized. The chain couples TRBV3-1 (or the pseudogene TRBV3-2) to TRBJ1-1; D is undetermined. V was shortened by 3 bases and J by 2 bases, with 7 bases between the two germline ends. The germline V gene encodes CDR1 LGHDT and CDR2 YNNKEL (reference sequence). The CDR3 is 13 amino acids. DNA for the CDR3: TGTGCCAGCAGCCAGACACCCAACACTGAAGCTTTCTTT. Protein product: CASSQTPNTEAFF.

The J gene is TRBJ1-6, the V gene TRBV4-3; 9 nucleotides align to TRBD1. Germline loops: CDR1 LGHNA, CDR2 YSLEER. V shed 0 bases, J shed 9 bases, and the junction held 12 bases outside the gene matches. CDR3 size: 18 residues. The CDR3 here is CASSQETGGHLRGSPLHF. DNA of the CDR3: TGCGCCAGCAGCCAAGAGACAGGGGGTCACCTGAGGGGTTCACCCCTCCACTTT.

This chain uses TRBV2 with TRBJ1-3, with 8 bases aligning to TRBD1. Germline assignment: CDR1 SNHLY and CDR2 FYNNEI. This CDR3 contains 18 residues. Trimming took 6 bases from V and 4 from J; bases not matched to a gene: 17. The CDR3 DNA reads as TGTGCCAGCAGAGGACCGGGGACAGGAGGGATACGGGGAAACACCATATATTTT. This codes for CASRGPGTGGIRGNTIYF.

This sequence joins TRBV6-2 or TRBV6-3 and TRBJ1-5, with 12 bases fitting TRBD1. Trimming cost V 4 bases and J 6 bases; bases outside gene matches: 4. Germline V lookup: CDR1 MNHEY, CDR2 SVGEGT. CDR3 size: 15 residues. CDR3 sequence (DNA): TGTGCCAGCAGTTTGGGACAGGGGGCGGTTCAGCCCCAGCATTTT. It specifies CASSLGQGAVQPQHF.

This sequence joins TRBV5-4 and TRBJ2-5, with D possibly matching TRBD2 (7 bases). CDR1 and CDR2 from the germline V gene are SGHNT and YYREEE (reference sequence). V lost 4 bases and J 5 bases, leaving 15 bases between the germline ends. There are 14 residues in the CDR3. For the CDR3, the DNA is TGTGCCAGCAGCATCTTAAGGGGGGGTGAGACCCAGTACTTC. It yields the protein CASSILRGGETQYF.

This chain uses TRBV29-1 with TRBJ1-2; no reliable D call. This CDR3 has 11 amino acids. Germline V gives CDR1 SQVTM, CDR2 ANQGSEA. Trimming took 5 bases from V and 7 from J, leaving 11 bases between them. Here the CDR3 DNA reads TGCAGCGTTAGAGGAATGGGTGGCTACACCTTC. Protein sequence: CSVRGMGGYTF.

The CDR3 bases are TGTGCCAGCAGCCCCTCCGGGGGACTGAACACCGGGGAGCTGTTTTTT. Residues: CASSPSGGLNTGELFF. The genes are TRBV5-4 and TRBJ2-2, with D perhaps TRBD2 (6 bases). V gave up 4 bases and J gave up 1 base, with 14 bases separating them. Germline assignment: CDR1 SGHNT and CDR2 YYREEE (reference sequence). CDR3 size: 16 residues. The complete variable domain, with remaining parts taken from reference TRBV5-4 and TRBJ2-2, reads ETGVTQSPTHLIKTRGQQVTLRCSSQSGHNTVSWYQQALGQGPQFIFQYYREEENGRGNFPPRFSGLQFPNYSSELNVNALELDDSALYLCASSPSGGLNTGELFFGEGSRLTVL.

This chain uses TRBV7-9 with TRBJ2-7, with 7 positions matching TRBD1. The CDR3 is 14 residues long. CDR1 is SEHNR and CDR2 is FQNEAQ in the germline V gene (reference sequence). V lost 5 bases and J lost 2; bases outside the gene matches: 6. This CDR3 reads CASSANRGPYEQYF. The CDR3 coding sequence is TGTGCCAGCAGCGCCAACAGGGGCCCCTACGAGCAGTACTTC.

V gene TRBV5-5 combines with J gene TRBJ2-7; D is uncertain. V gave up 0 bases and J gave up 6 bases, with 13 bases separating them. CDR1 is SGHKS, CDR2 YYEKEE, per germline (reference sequence). The CDR3 length is 14 residues. CDR3 region: CASSLGSGYLEQYF. Here the CDR3 DNA reads TGTGCCAGCAGCTTGGGATCCGGGTACCTCGAGCAGTACTTC.

The J gene is TRBJ1-1, the V gene TRBV6-9; a weak D match, TRBD1 (6 bases). CDR1 and CDR2 from the germline V gene are MNHGY and SVAAGI. The length of the CDR3 is 14 residues. The ends were cut back, 6 bases at V and 3 bases at J, with 14 bases in the middle. For the CDR3, the DNA is TGTGCCAGCAGGTCACAGGGAAGTTACACTGAAGCTTTCTTT. Translation: CASRSQGSYTEAFF.

The CDR3 region has the DNA TGTGCCAGCAGCGTAGCCGGGGAAGCCCGCTCTGGAAACACCATATATTTT. The encoded protein is CASSVAGEARSGNTIYF. V gene TRBV9 combines with J gene TRBJ1-3; D remains unclear. V lost 0 bases to trimming and J lost 0 bases, with 13 bases between them. The CDR3 extends over 17 amino acids. Germline CDR1 and CDR2: SGDLS and YYNGEE.

The CDR3 region is CASSLGGGAGTSYEQYF. CDR3 nucleotides: TGTGCCAGCAGCTTAGGAGGTGGAGCAGGGACATCCTACGAGCAGTACTTC. The V gene is TRBV7-2, the J gene TRBJ2-7; a weak D match, TRBD1 (6 bases). V lost 1 base, J lost 1 base, and 17 bases lay in between. Germline CDR1 and CDR2: SGHTA and FQGNSA. CDR3 length equals 17 residues.

A few counts support this clone. The chain is built from TRBV2 and TRBJ1-2; D gene unclear. This CDR3 has 12 residues. V lost 4 bases, J lost 4 bases, and 7 bases lay in between. Germline CDR1 and CDR2: SNHLY and FYNNEI. The CDR3 nucleotides are TGTGCCAGCAGTGCAGAACGCTATGGCTACACCTTC. Protein: CASSAERYGYTF.

The V and J genes are TRBV5-1 and TRBJ2-7, with D maybe TRBD2 (6 bases). The CDR3 runs to 14 residues. Germline V lookup: CDR1 SGHRS, CDR2 YFSETQ. Trimming removed 0 bases at V and 6 bases at J, with 13 bases between. CDR3 bases: TGCGCCAGCAGCTTGGAAGGCGGGAAAGGCGAGCAGTACTTC. Translated, it gives CASSLEGGKGEQYF.

The V gene is TRBV3-1 (or the pseudogene TRBV3-2), the J gene TRBJ1-4; 11 nucleotides align to TRBD1. V was clipped by 0 bases and J by 3 bases; unmatched bases: 12. The V gene's germline CDR1 is LGHDT and CDR2 YNNKEL (reference sequence). The CDR3 sequence is 20 residues long. The CDR3 loop is CASSQELKGQGGMANEKLFF. In DNA form, the CDR3 reads TGTGCCAGCAGCCAAGAGCTTAAGGGACAGGGGGGGATGGCTAATGAAAAACTGTTTTTT.

J is TRBJ1-4 and V is TRBV19, with 11 bases identical to TRBD1. The CDR3 runs to 16 residues. CDR1 and CDR2 (germline): LNHDA, SQIVND (reference sequence). V shed 6 bases and J 6 bases; nucleotides not matched to a gene: 9. CDR3 in DNA: TGTGCCAGTAGGACGGGACAGGGGGGACATCATGAAAAACTGTTTTTT. Translation gives CASRTGQGGHHEKLFF.

The chain links TRBV5-1 to TRBJ2-3; a weak D match, TRBD2 (5 bases). CDR3 length equals 15 residues. Germline V lookup: CDR1 SGHRS, CDR2 YFSETQ. Trimming left V 0 bases short and J 1 base short, with 9 bases between. The CDR3 bases are TGCGCCAGCAGCTTGGTAGTGAGGGGCACAGATACGCAGTATTTT. This gives the protein CASSLVVRGTDTQYF.

The chain joins TRBV10-2 to TRBJ1-2; D is perhaps TRBD1 (6 bases). Germline V CDR1 and CDR2: WSHSY, SAAADI. Trimming stripped 3 bases from V and 4 bases from J, with 9 bases between. CDR3 length equals 13 residues. This chain's CDR3 is CASSDRGGYGYTF. CDR3 bases: TGCGCCAGCAGTGACAGGGGTGGCTATGGCTACACCTTC.

The chain couples TRBV10-2 to TRBJ2-7; 7 nucleotides align to TRBD1. Germline-derived CDR1 and CDR2 are WSHSY and SAAADI. Trimming cost V 9 bases and J 2 bases; bases outside gene matches: 13. The CDR3 contains 15 residues. DNA of the CDR3: TGCGCCAGTACAGGGTGGGGACAGCGTACCTACGAGCAGTACTTC. Translation: CASTGWGQRTYEQYF.

V and J are TRBV6-1 and TRBJ1-1; D possibly corresponds to TRBD1 (5 bases). The CDR3 length is 12 residues. Per the germline V gene, CDR1 is MNHNS and CDR2 is SASEGT. Trimming stripped 0 bases from V and 8 bases from J, with 7 bases between. CDR3 in DNA: TGTGCCAGCAGTGAAGCTAGGACAGAAGCTTTCTTT. Its translation: CASSEARTEAFF.

V usage is TRBV6-6 and J usage is TRBJ2-7; 7 bases line up with TRBD1. J gave up 4 bases and V 6 bases, and 15 bases lay outside the gene matches. The CDR3 length is 16 residues. Germline V CDR1 and CDR2: MNHNY, SVGAGI (reference sequence). CDR3 sequence reads: CASSPPGQRIVYEQYF. In DNA form, the CDR3 reads TGTGCCAGCAGCCCCCCGGGACAGAGAATCGTTTACGAGCAGTACTTC.

This clone occurred a few times. V gene TRBV6-5 combines with J gene TRBJ2-7; 9 bases fit TRBD1. This CDR3 spans 13 amino acids. V lost 8 bases, J lost 5 bases, and 7 bases stayed unmatched. Germline V gene sequence: CDR1 MNHEY, CDR2 SVGAGI. CDR3 sequence reads: CASSGTGLNEQYF. CDR3 nucleotide sequence: TGTGCCAGCTCCGGGACAGGGCTCAACGAGCAGTACTTC.

The chain has TRBV4-1 and TRBJ1-1, with a tentative D call TRBD1 (5 bases). V lost 7 bases, J lost 2 bases, and 14 bases lay in between. This CDR3 contains 14 residues. The germline CDR1 and CDR2 sequences are MGHRA and YSYEKL. CDR3 sequence (DNA): TGCGCCAGCACCACCTCTGGGGCCAACACTGAAGCTTTCTTT. Translation: CASTTSGANTEAFF.

The chain combines TRBV7-9 with TRBJ1-4; D not resolved. Germline V lookup: CDR1 SEHNR, CDR2 FQNEAQ (reference sequence). This CDR3 region has 13 residues. V was clipped by 3 bases and J by 4 bases, with 6 bases between them. CDR3 amino acids: CASSFGVNEKLFF. The CDR3 region has the DNA TGTGCCAGCAGCTTCGGGGTTAATGAAAAACTGTTTTTT.

This clone was recorded a few times. This rearrangement joins TRBV4-2 to TRBJ1-1, with a weak D call TRBD1 (5 bases). With 0 bases removed from V and 1 base from J, the gap between germline ends came to 12 bases. The CDR3 has 16 amino acids. Germline V CDR1 and CDR2: LGHNA, YNFKEQ. This CDR3 is CASSQEQVWRNTEAFF. The CDR3 bases are TGTGCCAGCAGCCAAGAACAGGTCTGGAGGAACACTGAAGCTTTCTTT.

The CDR3 spells CAYRLGRQGVKAFF. For the CDR3, the DNA is TGTGCCTACAGATTAGGTAGACAGGGCGTCAAGGCTTTCTTT. The chain uses TRBV30 and TRBJ1-1; the match to TRBD1 covers 7 bases. This CDR3 has 14 amino acids. V gave up 7 bases and J gave up 11 bases; unmatched junction bases: 19. Germline CDR1 reads GTSNPN; CDR2 reads SVGIG (reference sequence).

The rearrangement joins TRBV12-3 or TRBV12-4 to TRBJ2-7; D is ambiguous. The CDR3 is 13 residues long. With 6 bases removed from V and 6 bases from J, the gap between germline ends came to 15 bases. The CDR3 sequence: CASSSHEWSEQYF. The DNA of the CDR3 is TGTGCCAGCAGCTCCCACGAGTGGTCCGAGCAGTACTTC.

This chain links TRBV7-9 with TRBJ2-3, with a tentative D call TRBD2 (5 bases). This CDR3 is 13 amino acids long. The germline gives CDR1 SEHNR, CDR2 FQNEAQ (reference sequence). V was pared by 7 bases and J by 4 bases, with 12 bases between. CDR3 in DNA: TGTGCCAGCACCCCCACGGGGTCAGATACGCAGTATTTT. Protein product: CASTPTGSDTQYF. Supplemented by reference TRBV7-9 and TRBJ2-3, the full variable domain reads DTGVSQNPRHKITKRGQNVTFRCDPISEHNRLYWYRQTLGQGPEFLTYFQNEAQLEKSRLLSDRFSAERPKGSFSTLEIQRTEQGDSAMYLCASTPTGSDTQYFGPGTRLTVL.

The DNA of the CDR3 is TGTGCCAGCAGACCCCGGACAGGGTCCTTGGACGAGCAGTACTTC. Amino acids: CASRPRTGSLDEQYF. The V and J genes are TRBV2 and TRBJ2-7; 8 positions agree with TRBD1. V shed 6 bases, J shed 5 bases, and the junction held 12 bases outside the gene matches. The germline V gene has CDR1 SNHLY and CDR2 FYNNEI. CDR3 length equals 15 residues. Based on the CDR3 plus reference TRBV2 and TRBJ2-7, the full variable domain is EPEVTQTPSHQVTQMGQEVILRCVPISNHLYFYWYRQILGQKVEFLVSFYNNEISEKSEIFDDQFSVERPDGSNFTLKIRSTKLEDSAMYFCASRPRTGSLDEQYFGPGTRLTVT.

This clone was recorded only once. The chain recombines TRBV23-1 with TRBJ1-5; possibly TRBD1 for D (5 bases). TRBV23-1 is recorded as an ORF, its role being uncertain. V was pared by 6 bases and J by 6 bases, with 15 bases between. This CDR3 comprises 14 residues. Here the CDR3 reads CASRDGQGGQPQHF. The DNA for the CDR3 is TGCGCCAGCAGGGACGGGCAGGGCGGTCAGCCCCAGCATTTT.